Listed below are T cell receptor beta chains from one sample, sequenced in a study of blood T cell repertoires in COVID-19. The repertoire was sequenced with immunoSEQ multiplex PCR; TCRdb's copy has only in-frame clones and lacks some. Among fewer than 150,000 clones listed, roughly three quarters were seen once. Sequencing input: peripheral blood. Source of these receptors: a man older than 75 with acute or convalescent COVID-19. CDR3s include the opening cysteine and the closing phenylalanine or tryptophan. The D gene is left open where the match is weak. Clone size is given for some rows only: seen once, a few or many times, or a class if the clone is expanded.

v_call	j_call	clone_size	d_call	cdr3_nt	cdr3_aa
TRBV6-5	TRBJ1-1	few	-	TGTGCCAGCAGCCTCCTACAGGGCTTGAACACTGAAGCTTTCTTT	CASSLLQGLNTEAFF
TRBV2	TRBJ1-2	-	-	TGTGCCAGCAGTGCCGTTACTAACTATGGCTACACCTTC	CASSAVTNYGYTF
TRBV11-2	TRBJ1-5	-	-	TGTGCCAGCAGCTTAGGACAATATCAGCCCCAGCATTTT	CASSLGQYQPQHF
TRBV11-1	TRBJ2-3	-	TRBD2	TGTGCCAGCAGTCCTAGCGGGGAGGATACGCAGTATTTT	CASSPSGEDTQYF
TRBV9	TRBJ1-3	once	TRBD1	TGTGCCAGCAGCCCCAGAGGGGACAGGGGGTCTGGAAACACCATATATTTT	CASSPRGDRGSGNTIYF
TRBV5-1	TRBJ1-6	-	-	TGCGCCAGCAGCTGGGGGACAAGCAATAATTCACCCCTCCACTTT	CASSWGTSNNSPLHF
TRBV6-1	TRBJ1-2	-	-	TGTGCCAGCAGTGAAGTGCGGGGGCCGGGGTATGGCTACACCTTC	CASSEVRGPGYGYTF
TRBV4-2	TRBJ1-5	-	-	TGTGCCAGCAGCCAAGATAGGGAGGGGCAGCCCCAGCATTTT	CASSQDREGQPQHF
TRBV19	TRBJ1-1	-	TRBD1	TGTGCCAGTAGTATTGTCAGGGGGAGAACTGAAGCTTTCTTT	CASSIVRGRTEAFF
TRBV9	TRBJ2-2	-	TRBD1	TGTGCCAGCAGCACCAGACAGGGACGAAACGGGGAGCTGTTTTTT	CASSTRQGRNGELFF
TRBV3-1/TRBV3-2	TRBJ1-6	-	TRBD1	TGTGCCAGCAGCCTACAGGGGGATAATTCACCCCTCCACTTT	CASSLQGDNSPLHF
TRBV30	TRBJ2-1	-	-	TGTGCCTGGTCCAGGGGGGACTCTGTTGAGCAGTTCTTC	CAWSRGDSVEQFF
TRBV29-1	TRBJ1-2	-	TRBD1	TGCAGCGTTGTCACCAGAGCCGGGACAGATCCCTATGGCTACACCTTC	CSVVTRAGTDPYGYTF
TRBV5-6	TRBJ2-5	-	TRBD2	TGTGCCAGCAGCTCGAGTAGCGGGGGCCCCGGCGGGACCCAGTACTTC	CASSSSSGGPGGTQYF
TRBV2	TRBJ1-2	-	-	TGTGCCAGCAGTGAAGCCGGGGGGACATACAACTATGGCTACACCTTC	CASSEAGGTYNYGYTF
TRBV7-2	TRBJ2-7	-	-	TGTGCCAGCAGCTCGGGGACTTTGGGGTCCTACGAGCAGTACTTC	CASSSGTLGSYEQYF
TRBV6-2/TRBV6-3	TRBJ1-2	-	-	TGTGCCAGCAGTCCCAAGTTAGGGGCACGGCGTGGCTACACCTTC	CASSPKLGARRGYTF
TRBV19	TRBJ1-5	once	-	TGTGCCAGTAGTAGAGGCCATCAGCCCCAGCATTTT	CASSRGHQPQHF
TRBV18	TRBJ2-3	-	TRBD2	TGTGCCAGCTCACCACCGTCGGGGGGAATTACGCAGTATTTT	CASSPPSGGITQYF
TRBV11-2	TRBJ2-7	-	-	TGTGCCAGCAGCTTAGGTGGGGGCTCCGCCTACGAGCAGTACTTC	CASSLGGGSAYEQYF
TRBV7-8	TRBJ2-2	-	-	TGTGCCAGCAGCTTAGTCAACGCCGGGGGTGGCGGGGAGCTGTTTTTT	CASSLVNAGGGGELFF
TRBV28	TRBJ2-7	-	-	TGTGCCAGCAGTTTACTTGCCCCTTTCGATTCCTCGGAGTACGAGCAGTACTTC	CASSLLAPFDSSEYEQYF
TRBV29-1	TRBJ2-7	-	-	TGCAGCGTTCTGGAGTCTGGCTACGAGCAGTACTTC	CSVLESGYEQYF
TRBV5-5	TRBJ1-1	-	TRBD1	TGTGCCAGCAGCTTGGAGGGGACAGGGCTCAGCACTGAAGCTTTCTTT	CASSLEGTGLSTEAFF
TRBV2	TRBJ2-2	-	-	TGTGCCAGCAGGCCAGGGACATACCACGGGGAGCTGTTTTTT	CASRPGTYHGELFF
TRBV7-8	TRBJ2-7	-	-	TGTGCCAGCAGCAGCAGCGGTTCCTACGAGCAGTACTTC	CASSSSGSYEQYF
TRBV3-1/TRBV3-2	TRBJ1-2	once	-	TGTGCCAGCAGCCAAGAGTGGTCCGGGGGCTACACCTTC	CASSQEWSGGYTF
TRBV6-2/TRBV6-3	TRBJ2-3	-	TRBD1	TGTGCCAGCAGTTTTGACGGGGGACAGGGCCCGGATTTT	CASSFDGGQGPDF
TRBV5-5	TRBJ1-2	-	TRBD1	TGTGCCAGCAGCTTACAGGGGGCGTTCTATGGCTACACCTTC	CASSLQGAFYGYTF
TRBV2	TRBJ1-2	few	-	TGTGCCAGCAGTGAAGCGCTTCGGCAGGGCTATGGCTACACCTTC	CASSEALRQGYGYTF
TRBV5-1	TRBJ1-1	-	-	TGCGCCAGCAGCCAGGACAGACCAGCGGAAGCTTTCTTT	CASSQDRPAEAFF
TRBV6-5	TRBJ1-6	few	-	TGTGCCAGCAGTTACTCGAGTACGGGGAGGGCTTCACCCCTCCACTTT	CASSYSSTGRASPLHF
TRBV6-5	TRBJ1-1	once	-	TGTGCCAGCAGTCCTGGACGAAGGGGAACTGAAGCTTTCTTT	CASSPGRRGTEAFF
TRBV3-1/TRBV3-2	TRBJ1-6	-	TRBD1	TGTGCCAGCAGCCAAATGACAGGGGGCCTAAAAAGTTCACCCCTCCACTTT	CASSQMTGGLKSSPLHF
TRBV5-1	TRBJ1-2	-	-	TGCGCCAGCAGCTTGGAAAATCAGGGCTACACCTTC	CASSLENQGYTF
TRBV9	TRBJ2-5	-	TRBD2	TGTGCCAGCAGCGTAGGGGTCGGGGGGGCCGAAGAGACCCAGTACTTC	CASSVGVGGAEETQYF
TRBV6-5	TRBJ2-7	once	TRBD1	TGTGCCAGCAGCCGCCGGGACAGGGTCTACGAGCAGTACTTC	CASSRRDRVYEQYF
TRBV6-1	TRBJ1-1	-	TRBD1	TGTGCCAGCAGTGAAGCCGGGACAGGGGGTCGGGCTGAAGCTTTCTTT	CASSEAGTGGRAEAFF
TRBV7-9	TRBJ1-1	-	-	TGTGCCAGCAGCTTAGCTGGGGGGGCAGATGAAGCTTTCTTT	CASSLAGGADEAFF
TRBV9	TRBJ2-1	-	-	TGTGCCAGCAGCGTTACAAGCTCCTACAATGAGCAGTTCTTC	CASSVTSSYNEQFF
TRBV3-1/TRBV3-2	TRBJ2-2	-	TRBD1	TGTGCCAGCAGCTATAAGGGTGGCAGGGGGCGCGGCACCGGGGAGCTGTTTTTT	CASSYKGGRGRGTGELFF
TRBV28	TRBJ2-7	-	-	TGTGCCAGCGGTACCGGGACACACTCCTACGAGCAGTACTTC	CASGTGTHSYEQYF
TRBV6-5	TRBJ2-1	once	-	TGTGCCAGCAGGATGACTTGGTCCCACAATGAGCAGTTCTTC	CASRMTWSHNEQFF
TRBV3-1/TRBV3-2	TRBJ2-5	-	-	TGTGCCAGCAGCCAAGGCGGCCGGGGGGCGGGGCTTAAGGAGACCCAGTACTTC	CASSQGGRGAGLKETQYF
TRBV15	TRBJ1-4	once	-	TGTGCCACCAGCAGAGTACAGGGCCGTTTCCCCGAAAAACTGTTTTTT	CATSRVQGRFPEKLFF
TRBV7-8	TRBJ1-5	-	-	TGTGCCAGCAGCTTAGTTGGCAGAATCAATCAGCCCCAGCATTTT	CASSLVGRINQPQHF
TRBV29-1	TRBJ2-7	-	TRBD2	TGCAGTTTTTCCGGCGCGGGGGGCATCGTGCAGTACTTC	CSFSGAGGIVQYF
TRBV2	TRBJ1-3	-	-	TGTGCCAGCAGTGAGAACAGTTTCGCTGGAAACACCATATATTTT	CASSENSFAGNTIYF
TRBV7-8	TRBJ2-7	-	TRBD2	TGTGCCAGCAGCCCTTTAGGGACTAGCGGGGGTATTAGTGAGCAGTACTTC	CASSPLGTSGGISEQYF
TRBV2	TRBJ2-5	few	TRBD2	TGTGCCAGCAGTGTTCAGCGGGGAGGAGAGACCCAGTACTTC	CASSVQRGGETQYF
TRBV7-9	TRBJ1-6	-	-	TGTGCCAGCAGCCAGGGGACGAAGAGCTCACCCCTCCACTTT	CASSQGTKSSPLHF
TRBV5-1	TRBJ2-5	-	TRBD2	TGCGCCAGCACCTCCCGGGGGGTAGGGGAGACCCAGTACTTC	CASTSRGVGETQYF
TRBV7-2	TRBJ1-5	-	-	TGTGCCAGCAGCTTTGGGGGGTCGCCTCGCAATCAGCCCCAGCATTTT	CASSFGGSPRNQPQHF
TRBV5-5	TRBJ2-3	few	-	TGTGCCAGCAGCTTGGACCCTACCCCCGCAGATACGCAGTATTTT	CASSLDPTPADTQYF
TRBV4-2	TRBJ1-3	-	TRBD1	TGTGCCAGCAGCCAGGTCACAGGGGTTAATGGAAACACCATATATTTT	CASSQVTGVNGNTIYF